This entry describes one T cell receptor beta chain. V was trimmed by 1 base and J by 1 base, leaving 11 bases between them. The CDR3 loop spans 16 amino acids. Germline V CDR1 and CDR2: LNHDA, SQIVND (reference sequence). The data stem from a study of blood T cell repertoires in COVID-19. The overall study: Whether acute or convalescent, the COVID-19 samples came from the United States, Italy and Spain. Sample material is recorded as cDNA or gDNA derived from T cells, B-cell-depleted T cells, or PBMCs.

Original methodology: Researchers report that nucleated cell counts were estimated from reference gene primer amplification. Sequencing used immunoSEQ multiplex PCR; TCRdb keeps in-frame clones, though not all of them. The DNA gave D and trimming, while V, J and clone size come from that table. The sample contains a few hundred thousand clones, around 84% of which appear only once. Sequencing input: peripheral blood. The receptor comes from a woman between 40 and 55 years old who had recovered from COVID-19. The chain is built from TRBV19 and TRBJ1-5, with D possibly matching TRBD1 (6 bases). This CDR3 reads CASSIAGGWSNQPQHF. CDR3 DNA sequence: TGTGCCAGTAGTATAGCGGGGGGCTGGAGCAATCAGCCCCAGCATTTT.